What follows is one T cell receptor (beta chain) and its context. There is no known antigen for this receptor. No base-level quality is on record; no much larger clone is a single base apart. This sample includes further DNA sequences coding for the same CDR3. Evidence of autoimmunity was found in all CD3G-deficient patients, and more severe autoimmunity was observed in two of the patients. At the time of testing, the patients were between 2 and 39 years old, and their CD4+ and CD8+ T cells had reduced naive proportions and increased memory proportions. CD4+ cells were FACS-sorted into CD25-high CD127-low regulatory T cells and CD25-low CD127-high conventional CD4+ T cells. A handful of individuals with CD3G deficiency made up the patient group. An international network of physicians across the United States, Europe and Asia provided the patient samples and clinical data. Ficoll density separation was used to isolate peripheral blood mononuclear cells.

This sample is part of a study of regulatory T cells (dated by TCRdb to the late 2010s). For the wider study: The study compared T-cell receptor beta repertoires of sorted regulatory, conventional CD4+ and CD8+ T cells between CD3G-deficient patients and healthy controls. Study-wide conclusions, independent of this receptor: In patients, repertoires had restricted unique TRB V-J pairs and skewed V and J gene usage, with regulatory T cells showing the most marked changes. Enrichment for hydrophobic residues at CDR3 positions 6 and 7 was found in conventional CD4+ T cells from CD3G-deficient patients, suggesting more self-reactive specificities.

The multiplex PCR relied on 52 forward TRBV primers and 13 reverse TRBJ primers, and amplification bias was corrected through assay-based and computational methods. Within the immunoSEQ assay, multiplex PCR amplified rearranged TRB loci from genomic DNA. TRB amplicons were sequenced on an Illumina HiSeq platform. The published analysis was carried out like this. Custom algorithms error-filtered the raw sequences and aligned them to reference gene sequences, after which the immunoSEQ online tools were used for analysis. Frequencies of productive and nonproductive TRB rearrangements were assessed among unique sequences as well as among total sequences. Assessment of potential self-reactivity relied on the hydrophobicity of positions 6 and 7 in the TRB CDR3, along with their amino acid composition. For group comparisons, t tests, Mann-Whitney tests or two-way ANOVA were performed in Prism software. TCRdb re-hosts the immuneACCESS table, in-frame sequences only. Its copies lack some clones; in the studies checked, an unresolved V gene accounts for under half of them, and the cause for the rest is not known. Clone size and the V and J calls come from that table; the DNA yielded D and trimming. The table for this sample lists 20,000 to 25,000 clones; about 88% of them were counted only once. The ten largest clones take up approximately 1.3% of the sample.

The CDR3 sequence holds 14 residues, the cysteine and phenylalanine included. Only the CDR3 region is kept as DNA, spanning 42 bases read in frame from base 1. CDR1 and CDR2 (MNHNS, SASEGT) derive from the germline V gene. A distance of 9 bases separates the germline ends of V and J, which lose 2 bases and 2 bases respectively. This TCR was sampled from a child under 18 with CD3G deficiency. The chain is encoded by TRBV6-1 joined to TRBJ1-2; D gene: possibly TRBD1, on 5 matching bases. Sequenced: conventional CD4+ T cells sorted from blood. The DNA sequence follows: TGTGCCAGCAGTGAATGGGGGAGAAACTATGGCTACACCTTC. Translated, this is CASSEWGRNYGYTF.